The subject of this entry is one TCR beta chain. Its antigen is unidentified. The authors ran a second PCR of about 7 to 11 cycles using a sample-barcoded 5' primer and a J-beta primer mix. TCRdb reprocessed the 5' RACE reads with MiXCR, giving one entry per CDR3 protein. This sample has over 1,200,000 distinct CDR3 sequences; almost 60% occur once, and the top ten carry about 6.7%. This sample is drawn from a study of blood T cells in healthy people across ages. Study context: Template switching captured about one barcoded beta molecule per two T cells.

Whole-study findings and limits: Not knowing donor CMV status may have confounded expanded clonotype changes. The study found more naive CD4+ cells and higher diversity in long-lived than aged donors.

They isolated at least 6 million PBMCs from each sample. The sequenced sample consisted of blood. The sequence came from a young man in good health.

This CDR3 reads CASSQGHGSYEQYF. The DNA of the CDR3 is TGTGCCAGCAGCCAAGGACATGGATCCTACGAGCAGTACTTC. The chain employs TRBV3-1 and TRBJ2-7, with D uncertain. This CDR3 has 14 residues. Germline loops: CDR1 LGHDT, CDR2 YNNKEL (reference sequence). Trimming stripped 1 base from V and 1 base from J, with 8 bases between.